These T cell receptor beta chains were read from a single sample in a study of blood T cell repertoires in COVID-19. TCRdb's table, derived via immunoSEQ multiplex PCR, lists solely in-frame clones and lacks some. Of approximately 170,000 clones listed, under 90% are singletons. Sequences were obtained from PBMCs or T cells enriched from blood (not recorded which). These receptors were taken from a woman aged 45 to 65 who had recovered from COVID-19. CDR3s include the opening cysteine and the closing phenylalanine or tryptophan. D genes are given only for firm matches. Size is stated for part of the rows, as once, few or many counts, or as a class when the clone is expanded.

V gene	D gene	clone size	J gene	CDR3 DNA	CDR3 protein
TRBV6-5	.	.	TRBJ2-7	TGTGCCAGCAGCTCGACAGTCTCCTACGAGCAGTACTTC	CASSSTVSYEQYF
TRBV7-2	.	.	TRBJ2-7	TGTGCCAGCAGCCGTGACTGGCGGGCCACGGAGCAGTACTTC	CASSRDWRATEQYF
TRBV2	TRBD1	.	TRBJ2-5	TGTGCCAGCAGTGGGGGACAGGGGAGACAGACCCAGTACTTC	CASSGGQGRQTQYF
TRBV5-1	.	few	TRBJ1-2	TGCGCCAGCAGCCAGGACTTTAACTATGGCTACACCTTC	CASSQDFNYGYTF
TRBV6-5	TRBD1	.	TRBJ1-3	TGTGCCAGCAGTTACGGACAGGGAGACGGAAACACCATATATTTT	CASSYGQGDGNTIYF
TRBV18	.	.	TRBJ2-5	TGTGCCAGCTCACCGACAAGTGAGACCCAGTACTTC	CASSPTSETQYF
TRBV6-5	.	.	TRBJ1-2	TGTGCCAGCAGTCCCAATAACTATGGCTACACCTTC	CASSPNNYGYTF
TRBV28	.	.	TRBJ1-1	TGTGCCAGCAGCTATATCGACAGATCGGAAGCTTTCTTT	CASSYIDRSEAFF
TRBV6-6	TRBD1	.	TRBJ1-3	TGTGCCAGCGGGGGGAGAGACAGGGGGATGGACACCATATATTTT	CASGGRDRGMDTIYF
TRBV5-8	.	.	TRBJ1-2	TGTGCCAGCAGCTTGGTCCGGGGGACGTTTGATACCTTC	CASSLVRGTFDTF
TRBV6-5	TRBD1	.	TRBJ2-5	TGTGCCAGCAGTTCCACAGGGGCAGGAGAGACCCAGTACTTC	CASSSTGAGETQYF
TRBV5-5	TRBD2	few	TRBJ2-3	TGTGCCAGCAGCACGAGCGGGGGGACAGATACGCAGTATTTT	CASSTSGGTDTQYF
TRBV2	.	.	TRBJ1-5	TGTGCCAGCAGACGACTGAATCAGCCCCAGCATTTT	CASRRLNQPQHF
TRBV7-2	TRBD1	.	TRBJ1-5	TGTGCCAGCAGTCTTCAAAGACAGGGGGGACAGCCCCAGCATTTT	CASSLQRQGGQPQHF
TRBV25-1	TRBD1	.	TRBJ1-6	TGTGCCAGCAGGGAAGGACAGGGCGGTTCACCCCTCCACTTT	CASREGQGGSPLHF
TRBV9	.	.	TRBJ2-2	TGTGCCAGCAGCACCGGGGGGCTAACCGGGGAGCTGTTTTTT	CASSTGGLTGELFF
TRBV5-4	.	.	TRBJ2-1	TGTGCCAGCAGCCCGAGAGGCGGAAGCTCCTACAATGAGCAGTTCTTC	CASSPRGGSSYNEQFF
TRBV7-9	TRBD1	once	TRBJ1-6	TGTGCCAGCAGCCCCTCCGGGACAGGGGGATCTTCACCCCTCCACTTT	CASSPSGTGGSSPLHF
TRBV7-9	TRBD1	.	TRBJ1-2	TGTGCCAGCAGCCATCGGACAGGGCCCAACTATGGCTACACCTTC	CASSHRTGPNYGYTF
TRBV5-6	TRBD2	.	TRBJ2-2	TGTGCCAGCAGCCGGCCCCCTGGGAGGGGCCCCGGGGAGCTGTTTTTT	CASSRPPGRGPGELFF
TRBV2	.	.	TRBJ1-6	TGTGCCAACACCCAGCAGCCGGGGTCACCCCTCCACTTT	CANTQQPGSPLHF
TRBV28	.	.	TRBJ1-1	TGTGCCAGCAGCCTTCCTGCGCTCAACACTGAAGCTTTCTTT	CASSLPALNTEAFF
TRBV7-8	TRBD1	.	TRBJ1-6	TGTGCCAGCAGGGCGACAGGGGGTAATTCACCCCTCCACTTT	CASRATGGNSPLHF
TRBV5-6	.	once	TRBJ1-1	TGTGCCAGCAGCTTTACAGGGCGTGAAGCTTTCTTT	CASSFTGREAFF
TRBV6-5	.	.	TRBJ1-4	TGTGCCAGCAGTTACCAGGAGGGCGCGGTTGGTGAAAAACTGTTTTTT	CASSYQEGAVGEKLFF
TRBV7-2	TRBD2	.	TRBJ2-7	TGTGCCAGCAGCTTAGCACTAGCGGGGAGATACTACGAGCAGTACTTC	CASSLALAGRYYEQYF
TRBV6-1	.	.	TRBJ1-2	TGTGCCAGCACCATAAACCACCTCAGGGGAGATGGCTACACCTTC	CASTINHLRGDGYTF
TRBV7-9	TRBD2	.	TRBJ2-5	TGTGCCAGCAGCCGAGGACTAGCGGGACCCTACGGGTACCAAGAGACCCAGTACTTC	CASSRGLAGPYGYQETQYF